The rows below give T cell receptor beta chains drawn from one sample of a study of T cells in Graves' hyperthyroidism and ophthalmopathy. TCRdb reprocessed the multiplex PCR reads with MiXCR, giving one entry per CDR3 protein. The sample shows some 690,000 distinct CDR3 sequences, 17% of them seen only once. Sequencing was done on a sample of blood. The receptors shown here come from a man aged 45-60 years with Graves' hyperthyroidism. Each CDR3 is given with its conserved first and last residue. The D gene is left open where the match is weak. A clone size is listed for some rows: how often the clone was seen (once, few, many), or a class if it is expanded.

j_call clone_size d_call v_call cdr3_nt cdr3_aa
TRBJ2-3 many - TRBV27 TGTGCCAGCAGTTTATCAGGCTATCCCACAGATACGCAGTATTTT CASSLSGYPTDTQYF
TRBJ2-1 many - TRBV28 TGTGCCAGCACCCCCGCGGCGGGGTCTTACAATGAGCAGTTCTTC CASTPAAGSYNEQFF
TRBJ2-7 - - TRBV27 TGTGCCAGCACCTTACGGGGCCCCGGGTACGAGCAGTACTTC CASTLRGPGYEQYF
TRBJ2-7 - - TRBV5-4 TGTGCCAGCAGTTCACCGGGACACATTCCCTACGAGCAGTACTTC CASSSPGHIPYEQYF
TRBJ2-1 - TRBD2 TRBV19 TGTGCCAGTAGTATAGATAGCGGGAGAGCCTACAATGAGCAGTTCTTC CASSIDSGRAYNEQFF
TRBJ2-3 many TRBD1 TRBV28 TGTGCCAGCGGACGGACAGGGGGGGTAGACGATACGCAGTATTTT CASGRTGGVDDTQYF
TRBJ2-7 - TRBD2 TRBV2 TGTGCCAGACATAGCGGGCTCAACGAGCAGTACTTC CARHSGLNEQYF
TRBJ2-5 many - TRBV2 TGTGCCAGCAGTGAGGTAGCTGGAGTGGGGACCCAGTACTTC CASSEVAGVGTQYF
TRBJ2-2 many TRBD2 TRBV19 TGTGCCAGTACCCTCCGGGGGGGCCGGGGCACCGGGGAGCTGTTTTTT CASTLRGGRGTGELFF
TRBJ2-7 many TRBD1 TRBV5-4 TGTGCCAGCAGCTTGAGGTGGGGACAGGGGTCTGGGGAGCAGTACTTC CASSLRWGQGSGEQYF
TRBJ2-5 many TRBD1 TRBV4-2 TGTGCCAGCAGCCAACCTGGACAGGGCGAAGAGACCCAGTACTTC CASSQPGQGEETQYF
TRBJ2-1 many TRBD2 TRBV10-3 TGTGCCATCAAAGACGAGCGGGACCCGAGCTCCTACAATGAGCAGTTCTTC CAIKDERDPSSYNEQFF
TRBJ2-1 few TRBD2 TRBV20-1 TGCAGTGCTAGAGAGTGGCTAGCGGGAGTCAATGAGCAGTTCTTC CSAREWLAGVNEQFF
TRBJ2-1 many TRBD2 TRBV28 TGTGCCAGCAGTTTAGGAGCGGGAGCAGTTCGGGAGCAGTTCTTC CASSLGAGAVREQFF